This passage covers 26 T cell receptor beta chains from one sample sequenced in a study of CD4 T cell repertoires in COVID-19. TCRdb keeps only in-frame clones here, not all; method: immunoSEQ multiplex PCR. In the table there are 20,000 to 30,000 clones, over 90% of which are singletons. The memory T cells were sequenced right after ex vivo isolation, without culture. The input for sequencing was circulating follicular helper CD4+ T cells (cTfh) from blood, taken before the COVID-19 pandemic. The receptors here all came from a human donor who had COVID-19.

The chain uses TRBV5-6 and TRBJ2-1; 10 positions match TRBD2. The germline gives CDR1 SGHDT, CDR2 YYEEEE. The CDR3 sequence is 14 residues long. The trim removed 5 bases at V and 10 bases at J, leaving 9 bases unmatched. CDR3 region: CASRDPTSGNEQFF. As DNA, the CDR3 is TGTGCCAGCAGGGACCCCACTAGCGGGAACGAGCAGTTCTTC. The variable domain in full, completed from reference TRBV5-6 and TRBJ2-1, reads DAGVTQSPTHLIKTRGQQVTLRCSPKSGHDTVSWYQQALGQGPQFIFQYYEEEERQRGNFPDRFSGHQFPNYSSELNVNALLLGDSALYLCASRDPTSGNEQFFGPGTRLTVL.

The rearrangement links TRBV6-1 to TRBJ1-5, with 7 bases aligning to TRBD1. Looked up from germline, CDR1 is MNHNS and CDR2 is SASEGT. This CDR3 is built from 14 residues. V lost 4 bases to trimming and J lost 6 bases; unmatched junction nucleotides: 6. In DNA form, the CDR3 reads TGTGCCAGCAGTGTTAGGGGGCAGGGTCAGCCCCAGCATTTT. It is translated as CASSVRGQGQPQHF.

V is TRBV14 and J is TRBJ2-7; D is perhaps TRBD1 (7 bases). Germline V CDR1 and CDR2: SGHDN, FVKESK. The V and J ends lost 4 bases and 2 bases respectively, with 9 bases between them. The CDR3 sequence is 13 residues long. The DNA for the CDR3 is TGTGCCAGCAGCCGCAGGGGGGCCTACGAGCAGTACTTC. Its translation: CASSRRGAYEQYF.

The rearrangement joins TRBV5-1 to TRBJ1-4; 11 bases map to TRBD1. J gave up 7 bases and V 5 bases, and 7 bases lay outside the gene matches. The V gene's germline CDR1 is SGHRS and CDR2 YFSETQ. The CDR3 consists of 15 residues. In DNA form, the CDR3 reads TGCGCCAGCAGTCCGGGACAGGGGGTTATTGAAAAACTGTTTTTT. Its protein is CASSPGQGVIEKLFF.

The J gene is TRBJ1-6, the V gene TRBV5-4, with TRBD1 matching over 12 bases. This CDR3 spans 14 amino acids. CDR1 and CDR2 from the germline V gene are SGHNT and YYREEE (reference sequence). The V and J ends lost 7 bases and 10 bases, in that order; junction bases with no gene match: 6. Here the CDR3 reads CASGGTGGRSPLHF. CDR3 coding DNA: TGTGCCAGCGGAGGGACAGGGGGCAGGTCACCCCTCCACTTT.

The chain is built from TRBV12-5 and TRBJ2-3; 7 nucleotides match TRBD2. The CDR3 is made up of 14 amino acids. After removal of 6 bases from V and 2 bases from J, the junction contained 5 bases not matched to a gene. Germline V lookup: CDR1 LGHNT, CDR2 FRNRAP. DNA of the CDR3: TGTGCTAGTGGAGCGGGGTTGTCCACAGATACGCAGTATTTT. This translates into CASGAGLSTDTQYF.

The genes are TRBV7-9 and TRBJ2-1; possibly TRBD2 for D (6 bases). The CDR3 is 16 residues long. V lost 3 bases and J 0 bases, leaving 12 bases between the germline ends. Germline V gene lookup returns CDR1 SEHNR and CDR2 FQNEAQ (reference sequence). Here the CDR3 reads CASSFGGANSYNEQFF. For the CDR3, the DNA is TGTGCCAGCAGCTTCGGCGGGGCGAACTCCTACAATGAGCAGTTCTTC.

The chain is built from TRBV10-3 and TRBJ2-7; a possible D gene is TRBD2 (6 bases). The CDR3 contains 13 residues. The ends were cut back, 3 bases at V and 2 bases at J, with 8 bases in the middle. Looked up from germline, CDR1 is ENHRY and CDR2 is SYGVKD. The CDR3 DNA follows: TGTGCCATCAGTGAAAGGAGGGCCTACGAGCAGTACTTC. This encodes CAISERRAYEQYF.

V is TRBV2 and J is TRBJ2-3; TRBD1 agrees at 7 bases. V lost 8 bases and J lost 4; bases outside the gene matches: 6. This CDR3 has 13 residues. In germline, CDR1 is SNHLY, CDR2 FYNNEI. The DNA for the CDR3 is TGTGCCAGCGGGAGACAGGGTGCAGATACGCAGTATTTT. It codes for CASGRQGADTQYF. Based on the CDR3 plus reference TRBV2 and TRBJ2-3, the full variable domain is EPEVTQTPSHQVTQMGQEVILRCVPISNHLYFYWYRQILGQKVEFLVSFYNNEISEKSEIFDDQFSVERPDGSNFTLKIRSTKLEDSAMYFCASGRQGADTQYFGPGTRLTVL.

The V and J genes are TRBV5-6 and TRBJ2-1; 8 nucleotides line up with TRBD2. CDR3 length: 14 residues. The V gene end was trimmed by 4 bases and the J gene end by 6 bases; junction bases not matched to a gene: 6. Germline V gene sequence: CDR1 SGHDT, CDR2 YYEEEE. The CDR3 sequence is CASSPGLVRNEQFF. CDR3 in DNA: TGTGCCAGCAGCCCGGGACTAGTCCGCAATGAGCAGTTCTTC.

The chain combines TRBV5-1 with TRBJ2-7; the match to TRBD2 covers 13 bases. The ends lost 4 bases at V and 5 bases at J; junction bases unmatched: 6. The germline V gene encodes CDR1 SGHRS and CDR2 YFSETQ. This CDR3 spans 15 amino acids. The CDR3 DNA reads as TGCGCCAGCAGCCAACGACTAGCGGGAGGCCACGAGCAGTACTTC. This translates into CASSQRLAGGHEQYF.

The J gene is TRBJ2-5, the V gene TRBV5-1, with D possibly matching TRBD1 (6 bases). Trimming took off 3 bases at V and 5 bases at J, with 14 bases between the two ends. Germline V gives CDR1 SGHRS, CDR2 YFSETQ. This CDR3 region has 14 residues. DNA for the CDR3: TGCGCCAGCAGCTCGGATACAGGGCGGGAGACCCAGTACTTC. Translation gives CASSSDTGRETQYF.

The chain is built from TRBV6-5 and TRBJ2-7; D gene ambiguous. V gave up 7 bases and J gave up 5 bases, with 9 bases separating them. The germline V gene encodes CDR1 MNHEY and CDR2 SVGAGI. This CDR3 region has 11 residues. CDR3 protein: CASTFLDEQYF. CDR3 sequence (DNA): TGTGCCAGCACCTTTTTAGACGAGCAGTACTTC.

V gene TRBV6-1 combines with J gene TRBJ1-5; no firm D call. The CDR3 is 12 residues long. The germline gives CDR1 MNHNS, CDR2 SASEGT. Trimming removed 7 bases at V and 3 bases at J, with 7 bases between. The CDR3 protein is CASTRSNQPQHF. The CDR3 region has the DNA TGTGCCAGCACCCGTTCCAATCAGCCCCAGCATTTT.

This rearrangement joins TRBV12-5 to TRBJ2-2; D remains ambiguous. From germline, CDR1 is LGHNT and CDR2 FRNRAP. The CDR3 totals 13 residues. Trimming stripped 2 bases from V and 9 bases from J, with 10 bases between. CDR3 nucleotide sequence: TGTGCTAGTGGTTTGTCGCCCGAGAGGGAGCTGTTTTTT. Translating it yields CASGLSPERELFF.

J is TRBJ1-1 and V is TRBV27; no firm D call. Germline V gene lookup returns CDR1 MNHEY and CDR2 SMNVEV (reference sequence). The CDR3 spans 15 residues. V lost 7 bases and J lost 3, with 18 bases in between. The CDR3 reads CASKFSLSVDTEAFF. CDR3 in DNA: TGTGCCAGCAAATTTTCGCTCTCGGTGGACACTGAAGCTTTCTTT.

The chain uses TRBV10-3 and TRBJ2-7, with D tentatively TRBD1 (5 bases). This CDR3 spans 12 amino acids. The V end lost 4 bases, the J end lost 2 bases, and 6 bases lay between the germline ends. From germline, CDR1 is ENHRY and CDR2 SYGVKD. The CDR3: CAISVQAYEQYF. The CDR3 region has the DNA TGTGCCATCAGTGTACAGGCCTACGAGCAGTACTTC.

The CDR3 protein is CASSLLAASYEQYF. CDR3 in DNA: TGTGCCAGCAGCCTACTAGCAGCCTCCTACGAGCAGTACTTC. The chain combines TRBV7-6 with TRBJ2-7, with D tentatively TRBD2 (6 bases). There are 14 residues in the CDR3. Germline V gene sequence: CDR1 SGHVS, CDR2 FNYEAQ. Trimming left V 5 bases short and J 0 bases short, with 11 bases between.

The gene calls are TRBV10-2 and TRBJ1-3; maybe TRBD1 (6 bases). This CDR3 region has 17 residues. The V gene lost 2 bases and the J gene lost 3 bases, with 17 bases spanning the gap. Germline CDR1 is WSHSY and CDR2 is SAAADI. The CDR3 protein is CASSEPWGGASGNTIYF. DNA for the CDR3: TGCGCCAGCAGTGAGCCCTGGGGGGGGGCGAGTGGAAACACCATATATTTT.

The CDR3 protein is CASSIEEYEQYF. CDR3 sequence (DNA): TGTGCCAGCAGCATAGAGGAGTACGAGCAGTACTTC. The V call is TRBV7-9, the J call TRBJ2-7; D gene uncertain. This CDR3 has 12 amino acids. Germline CDR1 reads SEHNR; CDR2 reads FQNEAQ (reference sequence). With 5 bases removed from V and 4 bases from J, the gap between germline ends came to 9 bases.

The V gene is TRBV7-2, the J gene TRBJ1-5; TRBD1 might be the D (5 bases). The CDR3 totals 14 residues. Germline V lookup: CDR1 SGHTA, CDR2 FQGNSA. V lost 6 bases and J lost 0, with 9 bases in between. The DNA for the CDR3 is TGTGCCAGCAGTTGGGGGGTTAGCAATCAGCCCCAGCATTTT. Protein product: CASSWGVSNQPQHF.

J is TRBJ2-3 and V is TRBV2; D remains ambiguous. The length of the CDR3 is 11 residues. The V gene's germline CDR1 is SNHLY and CDR2 FYNNEI. Trimming removed 5 bases at V and 9 bases at J, with 9 bases between. The CDR3 sequence: CASSLSLTQYF. The CDR3 region has the DNA TGTGCCAGCAGTTTATCCTTAACGCAGTATTTT.

This sequence joins TRBV6-1 and TRBJ1-3, with D possibly being TRBD1 (5 bases). V was clipped by 3 bases and J by 9 bases, with 12 bases between them. The CDR3 covers 13 residues. The germline CDR1 and CDR2 sequences are MNHNS and SASEGT. CDR3 amino acids: CASSEHRGGTIYF. Here the CDR3 DNA reads TGTGCCAGCAGTGAGCACCGCGGGGGCACCATATATTTT.

The DNA of the CDR3 is TGTGCCACCAGCAGAACTAGCGGAATTACAGATACGCAGTATTTT. Its protein is CATSRTSGITDTQYF. The genes are TRBV15 and TRBJ2-3; 8 bases map to TRBD2. The length of the CDR3 is 15 residues. Germline loops: CDR1 LNHNV, CDR2 YYDKDF (reference sequence). J gave up 3 bases and V 2 bases, and 4 bases lay outside the gene matches.

The chain carries TRBV7-2 and TRBJ2-5; TRBD2 agrees at 8 bases. Germline CDR1 reads SGHTA; CDR2 reads FQGNSA. V lost 1 base and J lost 8; bases outside the gene matches: 9. The CDR3 runs to 15 residues. This chain's CDR3 is CASSLGNSGIKTQYF. The CDR3 nucleotides are TGTGCCAGCAGCTTAGGGAATAGCGGGATCAAAACCCAGTACTTC.

In nucleotides, the CDR3 is TGTGCCAGACAGGGGGGAAACAATGAGCAGTTCTTC. As protein: CARQGGNNEQFF. The chain carries TRBV2 and TRBJ2-1, with 8 bases aligning to TRBD1. With 9 bases clipped from V and 5 bases from J, the junction kept 3 bases outside the gene matches. The CDR3 runs to 12 residues. The germline CDR1 and CDR2 sequences are SNHLY and FYNNEI.